This T cell receptor (beta chain) was retrieved from a study of PD-L1 blockade in urothelial cancer (dated by TCRdb to between 2016 and 2019). Background for the entire study: All patients started therapy in about 2014 and received atezolizumab 1,200 mg intravenously every 3 weeks. About nine tenths of the roughly 29 patients were identified as males with urothelial cancer of bladder origin, and a prior smoking history was reported by 18 of 29 patients. An ECOG performance status of 0 or 1 was recorded for the patients, and 0 to 3 prior chemotherapy regimens had been received by the patients. Blood samples were analyzed at 3 weeks after treatment start (second dose) and at 6 weeks after treatment start. A median of roughly 140,000 T cells and fewer than 85,000 unique TCRs was obtained from blood samples, and a median clonality of roughly 0.08 was observed. An exploratory multi-omic analysis was conducted of the somatic, immune and clinical correlates of response to PD-L1 blockade with atezolizumab in urothelial cancer. Pretreatment tumor samples and matched peripheral blood, collected serially before and after atezolizumab treatment, underwent TCR sequencing. Durable clinical benefit was defined as a progression-free survival longer than 6 months, and TCR features were additionally tested against progression-free survival and overall survival. In the same patients who had TCR sequencing, pretreatment tumors also underwent whole exome sequencing and RNA sequencing. Durable clinical benefit was achieved by nine patients but not by the remaining 20. Pretreatment blood TCR-seq was available for twenty-nine patients, at least one posttreatment blood collection was obtained for around 24 patients, and tumor TCR-seq was available for around 24 patients.

Overall study outcomes, separate from this receptor: A pretreatment peripheral blood TCR clonality below the median was linked to improved progression-free and overall survival. Greater expansion of tumor-associated TCR clones in peripheral blood 3 weeks after the start of treatment was observed in patients with durable benefit (n of about 24, p = 0.022). Because of the small sample size (n ≈ 29) and the many exploratory analyses performed, the results are intended to be regarded as hypothesis-generating.

The cohort comprised more than 25 patients with locally advanced or metastatic urothelial carcinoma treated at Memorial Sloan Kettering on a trial protocol. Peripheral blood mononuclear cells were collected pretreatment and during treatment, with between 1 and 8 total time points per patient. The Qiagen DNeasy Blood extraction kit was used to purify genomic DNA from total PBMCs and tumor samples. PBMCs were collected pretreatment and during treatment and were isolated and stored as previously described. Synthetic TCR analog templates were spiked into each PCR to estimate absolute template abundance from read counts. TCRbeta CDR3 regions were amplified from genomic DNA with bias-controlled V and J gene primers using the immunoSEQ assay. Rearranged TCRbeta segments were sequenced at approximately 20X coverage. Processing in the source paper ran as follows. Sequencing errors were corrected by clustering and CDR3s were annotated against IMGT to assign V, D and J genes. Only productive TCRbeta rearrangements were used in downstream analyses, excluding out-of-frame or stop-codon sequences. Clonality was computed as one minus Shannon entropy normalized by the log of the number of unique productive sequences. Fisher's exact test with Benjamini-Hochberg correction, at a threshold of adjusted p below 0.01, was used to find clones that differed between time points or between blood and tumor. TCRdb mirrors the immuneACCESS table, restricted to in-frame sequences. Some clones are absent from its copies; in checked studies, under half trace to an unresolved V gene, and the reason for the others is unknown. V and J calls and clone size come straight from that table; D and trimming were deduced from the DNA. The sample table shows under 90,000 clones, and 90% are seen once. 8% to 9.5% of the sample lies in the top ten.

The CDR3, cysteine through phenylalanine, is 13 amino acids long. Only the CDR3 region is kept as DNA, spanning 39 bases read in frame from base 1. From the germline V gene, CDR1 is ENHRY and CDR2 is SYGVKD. V lost 7 bases and J lost 7 bases; the stretch between them is 13 bases long. With regard to this clone: Its antigen is currently not known. Within one base of it there is no much larger clone, and no base qualities were kept.

The source material was PBMCs, sampled around atezolizumab (anti-PD-L1) treatment. The sequence is built from TRBV10-3 and TRBJ1-4, with the D gene not confidently named. The clonotype originates from a man in his sixties with urothelial cancer. This receptor has the CDR3 CAIKSIQSEKLFF. The nucleotides are TGTGCCATCAAGTCTATACAGAGTGAAAAACTGTTTTTT.